The clone carrying this T cell receptor beta chain showed up many times. CDR1 and CDR2 from the germline V gene are MNHEY and SVGAGI. Trimming took 6 bases from V and 5 from J; bases not matched to a gene: 8. This CDR3 has 15 amino acids. The data originate from a study of T cell repertoires in cytomegalovirus infection. MiXCR, applied by TCRdb to the reads, yields one record per CDR3 protein. The table records around 330,000 distinct CDR3 sequences, 15% to 20% of them present only once. V gene TRBV6-5 combines with J gene TRBJ2-1, with 9 nucleotides matching TRBD1. This receptor was taken from a human donor in good health (CMV status not recorded). Some clones in this sample may be carry-over from other donors' samples. Sample: PBMCs. CDR3 coding DNA: TGTGCCAGCAGCCCCGGGACAGGGTATCACAATGAGCAGTTCTTC. Its translation is CASSPGTGYHNEQFF.